This is a list of T cell receptor beta chains from one sample in a study of T-cell memory formation after mild COVID-19. TCRdb passed the 5' RACE reads through MiXCR, listing each CDR3 protein once. The top ten clones hold approximately 2.8% of a sample with fewer than 250,000 distinct CDR3 sequences, about 10% of them seen once. Sequenced: PBMCs or a T cell subset sorted from them (not recorded which). The receptors stem from a man younger than 35 who had mild COVID-19 (a few samples of this study predate the infection). Cell type and time point are not known. Each CDR3 is given with its conserved first and last residue. D genes are given only for firm matches.

d_gene | j_gene | v_gene | CDR3aa
- | TRBJ1-4 | TRBV7-2 | CASSSRASREKLFF
- | TRBJ1-5 | TRBV20-1 | CSAKALGDSNQPQHF
TRBD2 | TRBJ2-3 | TRBV7-9 | CASTSKPQRGSTDTQYF
- | TRBJ1-5 | TRBV5-1 | CASSLFPDSNQPQHF
- | TRBJ1-1 | TRBV5-1 | CATQLGVAGPNTEAFF
- | TRBJ2-6 | TRBV11-2 | CASSLGRNSGANVLTF
- | TRBJ1-1 | TRBV5-1 | CASSTGPNRAFF
TRBD1 | TRBJ2-1 | TRBV7-9 | CASSLFQGANEQFF
- | TRBJ2-7 | TRBV20-1 | CSARSRSSYEQYF
- | TRBJ2-1 | TRBV12-3/TRBV12-4 | CASTPLGNEQFF
- | TRBJ1-2 | TRBV20-1 | CSGSDGSRNYGYTF
- | TRBJ1-3 | TRBV2 | CASCLSGNTIYF
TRBD1 | TRBJ1-4 | TRBV28 | CASRADRGLANEKLFF
- | TRBJ1-1 | TRBV7-2 | CASSLVGVTPAAFF
- | TRBJ1-1 | TRBV20-1 | CSASYTGALEAFF
TRBD1 | TRBJ2-7 | TRBV6-2/TRBV6-3 | CASSNLRQGVYEQYF
- | TRBJ2-1 | TRBV9 | CASSVVGQIYNEQFF
TRBD1 | TRBJ1-4 | TRBV7-9 | CASSFGQGVEKLFF
- | TRBJ2-3 | TRBV11-2 | CASSSGPSQYF
- | TRBJ1-5 | TRBV7-2 | CASSGQPSNQPKHF
- | TRBJ2-2 | TRBV7-8 | CASSGPPNTGELFF
- | TRBJ2-7 | TRBV20-1 | CSARSVGSHEQYF
TRBD1 | TRBJ2-2 | TRBV29-1 | CSVEVGQATGELFF
- | TRBJ1-2 | TRBV9 | CASSAYGGQGVYGYTF
- | TRBJ1-4 | TRBV5-4 | CASSLQGAEEKLFF
- | TRBJ2-1 | TRBV11-2 | CASSFDRTEQFF
- | TRBJ2-4 | TRBV19 | CASSTGQGFNIQYF
TRBD1 | TRBJ2-7 | TRBV6-1 | CASRQGARLGEGYF
- | TRBJ1-6 | TRBV15 | CATSPRGGPGTPLHF
- | TRBJ1-1 | TRBV6-5 | CASRDSGGTEAFF
- | TRBJ2-3 | TRBV7-2 | CASSPGFVDTQYF
TRBD1 | TRBJ1-4 | TRBV18 | CASSPGQGREKLFF